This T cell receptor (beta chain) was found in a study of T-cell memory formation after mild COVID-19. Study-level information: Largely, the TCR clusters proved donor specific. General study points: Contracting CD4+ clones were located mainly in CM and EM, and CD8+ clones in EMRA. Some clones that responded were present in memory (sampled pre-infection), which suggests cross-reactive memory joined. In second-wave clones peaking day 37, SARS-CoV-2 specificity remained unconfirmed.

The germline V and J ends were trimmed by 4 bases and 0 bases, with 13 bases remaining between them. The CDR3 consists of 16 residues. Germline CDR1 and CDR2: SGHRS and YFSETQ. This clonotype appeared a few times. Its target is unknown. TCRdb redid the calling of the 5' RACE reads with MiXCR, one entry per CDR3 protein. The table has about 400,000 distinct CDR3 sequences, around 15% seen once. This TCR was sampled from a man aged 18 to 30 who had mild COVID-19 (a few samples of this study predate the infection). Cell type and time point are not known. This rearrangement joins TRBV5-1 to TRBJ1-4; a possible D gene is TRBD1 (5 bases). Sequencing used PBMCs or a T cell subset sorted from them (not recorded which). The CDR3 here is CASSQGPIATNEKLFF. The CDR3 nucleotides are TGCGCCAGCAGCCAGGGACCGATTGCAACTAATGAAAAACTGTTTTTT.